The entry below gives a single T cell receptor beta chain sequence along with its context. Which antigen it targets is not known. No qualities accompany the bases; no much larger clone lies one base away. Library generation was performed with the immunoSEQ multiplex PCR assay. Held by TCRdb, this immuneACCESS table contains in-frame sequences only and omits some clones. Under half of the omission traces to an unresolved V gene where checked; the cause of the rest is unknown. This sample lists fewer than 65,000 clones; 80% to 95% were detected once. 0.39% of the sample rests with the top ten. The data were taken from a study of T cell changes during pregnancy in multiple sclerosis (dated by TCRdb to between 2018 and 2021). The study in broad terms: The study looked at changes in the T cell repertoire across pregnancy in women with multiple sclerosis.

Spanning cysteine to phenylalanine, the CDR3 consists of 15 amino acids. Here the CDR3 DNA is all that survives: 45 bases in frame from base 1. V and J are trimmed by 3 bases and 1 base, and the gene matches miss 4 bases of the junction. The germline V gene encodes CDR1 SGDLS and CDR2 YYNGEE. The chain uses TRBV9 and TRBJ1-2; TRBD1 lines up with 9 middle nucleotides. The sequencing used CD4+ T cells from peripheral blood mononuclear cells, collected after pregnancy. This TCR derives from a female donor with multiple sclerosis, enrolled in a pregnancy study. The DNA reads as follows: TGTGCCAGCAGCGCCGGGGGACAGGGTAACTATGGCTACACCTTC. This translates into CASSAGGQGNYGYTF. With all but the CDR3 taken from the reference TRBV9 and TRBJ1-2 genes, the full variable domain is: DSGVTQTPKHLITATGQRVTLRCSPRSGDLSVYWYQQSLDQGLQFLIQYYNGEERAKGNILERFSAQQFPDLHSELNLSSLELGDSALYFCASSAGGQGNYGYTFGSGTRLTVV.